The 26 T cell receptor beta chains listed next were all sequenced from one sample in a study of T cell repertoires in cytomegalovirus infection. The antigens of these receptors remain unknown. TCRdb reprocessed the reads via MiXCR and lists one record per CDR3 protein. The repertoire includes tens of thousands of distinct CDR3 sequences, under 30% of them detected once, and approximately 51% sits in the top ten. Sequenced here: CD8+ T cells from cultured PBMCs, sampled from culture after CMV antigen stimulation. All receptors come from a human donor in good health (CMV status not recorded). Some clones in this sample may be carry-over from other donors' samples.

The V call is TRBV6-8, the J call TRBJ2-3, with D possibly matching TRBD1 (5 bases). Germline V gene lookup returns CDR1 MNHGY and CDR2 SAAAGT. The V gene lost 0 bases and the J gene lost 2 bases, with 12 bases spanning the gap. CDR3 size: 16 residues. Here the CDR3 DNA reads TGTGCCAGCAGTTACTCGTTAGCCAGGGACACAGATACGCAGTATTTT. Translation gives CASSYSLARDTDTQYF.

This chain connects TRBV19 to TRBJ1-2, with TRBD1 matching over 11 bases. Unmatched junction bases numbered 4, after V lost 0 bases and J lost 4 bases. Germline assignment: CDR1 LNHDA and CDR2 SQIVND (reference sequence). The CDR3 has 16 amino acids. The CDR3 DNA follows: TGTGCCAGTAGTATAGATCGGGACAGGGGGGCCTATGGCTACACCTTC. Amino acid sequence: CASSIDRDRGAYGYTF.

The chain couples TRBV6-2 or TRBV6-3 to TRBJ2-1, with D unresolved. CDR1 is MNHEY, CDR2 SVGEGT, per germline. CDR3 length: 13 amino acids. Trimming removed 7 bases from V and 6 bases from J, with 13 bases in between. The CDR3 coding sequence is TGTGCCAGCACCTTGAACACCGGCAATGAGCAGTTCTTC. This encodes CASTLNTGNEQFF.

The chain is built from TRBV28 and TRBJ1-6; TRBD1 might be the D (6 bases). CDR3 size: 17 residues. Germline CDR1 MDHEN, CDR2 SYDVKM. The V and J ends lost 6 bases and 0 bases respectively, with 15 bases between them. The CDR3 is CASSLDSLSSYNSPLHF. As DNA, the CDR3 is TGTGCCAGCAGCCTGGACAGTTTGAGCTCCTATAATTCACCCCTCCACTTT.

This clonotype has a count of ten or more. V and J are TRBV12-3 or TRBV12-4 and TRBJ2-2, with 12 bases aligning to TRBD2. The CDR3 extends over 18 amino acids. Trimming at V came to 3 bases and at J to 4 bases, leaving 9 bases not matched to a gene. The CDR3 reads CASSFGTSGGSGTGELFF. The CDR3 DNA reads TGTGCCAGCAGTTTCGGTACTAGCGGGGGGAGCGGCACCGGGGAGCTGTTTTTT.

This clonotype was detected many times. This chain joins TRBV7-2 and TRBJ2-5, with a tentative D call TRBD2 (6 bases). The CDR3 runs 14 residues. Trimming removed 8 bases at V and 9 bases at J, with 22 bases between. Germline V gives CDR1 SGHTA, CDR2 FQGNSA. CDR3 DNA sequence: TGTGCCAGCCAAATGGGCGGCCCCAGGAGGGCCCAGTACTTC. Translation gives CASQMGGPRRAQYF.

In its sample, this clonotype was seen a few times. The chain has TRBV15 and TRBJ1-5, with no clear D. V gave up 3 bases and J gave up 6 bases, with 6 bases separating them. The CDR3 covers 12 residues. Germline CDR1 reads LNHNV; CDR2 reads YYDKDF (reference sequence). The CDR3 DNA follows: TGTGCCACCAGCAGTGATGGTCAGCCCCAGCATTTT. Translating it yields CATSSDGQPQHF.

As for this clonotype: A much larger clone lies a single base off, so this may be a read error. This chain connects TRBV7-2 to TRBJ2-5; 8 positions agree with TRBD2. The CDR3 is 13 amino acids. The germline gives CDR1 SGHTA, CDR2 FQGNSA. CDR3 sequence reads: CASRLAGRETQYF. The CDR3 DNA is TGTGCCAGCAGATTAGCGGGACGCGAGACCCAGTACTTC.

CDR3 in DNA: TGTGCCACCAGTCCACCCGCCCTGCGGGAAGAGATGAACACTGAAGCTTTCTTT. Amino acid sequence: CATSPPALREEMNTEAFF. The V call is TRBV24-1, the J call TRBJ1-1, with D unclear. V shed 6 bases and J shed 0 bases, with 22 bases lying between them. The CDR3 is 18 residues long. Germline V gene data show CDR1 as KGHDR and CDR2 as SFDVKD.

This clonotype was found many times. V and J are TRBV7-6 and TRBJ2-2; D gene unclear. CDR1 is SGHVS, CDR2 FNYEAQ, per germline. This CDR3 region has 16 residues. Trimming cost V 5 bases and J 1 base, with 14 bases left between them. The CDR3 spells CASSPNLDGNTGELFF. The CDR3 DNA sequence: TGTGCCAGCAGCCCCAACCTGGACGGGAACACCGGGGAGCTGTTTTTT.

This chain joins TRBV12-3 or TRBV12-4 and TRBJ2-7, with D maybe TRBD1 (6 bases). The V and J ends lost 5 bases and 2 bases respectively, with 13 bases between them. CDR3 length: 14 amino acids. CDR3 amino acids: CASSPTGFPYEQYF. DNA for the CDR3: TGTGCCAGCAGTCCTACAGGGTTTCCCTACGAGCAGTACTTC.

This clonotype was counted a few times. The chain joins TRBV7-9 to TRBJ2-1, with 9 bases matching TRBD2. The germline gives CDR1 SEHNR, CDR2 FQNEAQ (reference sequence). With 5 bases clipped from V and 0 bases from J, the junction kept 2 bases outside the gene matches. The CDR3 spans 15 residues. The CDR3 is CASSPTSGSYNEQFF. DNA of the CDR3: TGTGCCAGCAGCCCGACTAGCGGCTCCTACAATGAGCAGTTCTTC.

The chain has TRBV19 and TRBJ1-1, with a weak D call TRBD1 (6 bases). This CDR3 comprises 16 residues. With 6 bases removed from V and 2 bases from J, the gap between germline ends came to 19 bases. Germline V CDR1 and CDR2: LNHDA, SQIVND (reference sequence). CDR3 DNA: TGTGCCAGTAGCAAAACAAGTACAGGGCTTAACACTGAAGCTTTCTTT. Protein sequence: CASSKTSTGLNTEAFF. Full variable domain (outside the CDR3, taken from reference TRBV19 and TRBJ1-1): DGGITQSPKYLFRKEGQNVTLSCEQNLNHDAMYWYRQDPGQGLRLIYYSQIVNDFQKGDIAEGYSVSREKKESFPLTVTSAQKNPTAFYLCASSKTSTGLNTEAFFGQGTRLTVV.

This clonotype has more than one count but fewer than ten. The rearrangement joins TRBV11-2 to TRBJ1-4, with D maybe TRBD1 (6 bases). This CDR3 has 17 amino acids. Trimming stripped 3 bases from V and 0 bases from J, with 14 bases between. The V gene's germline CDR1 is SGHAT and CDR2 FQNNGV. The CDR3 DNA follows: TGTGCCAGCAGCTTCGAGGGGGGCAGTGCAACTAATGAAAAACTGTTTTTT. Translation: CASSFEGGSATNEKLFF. Complete variable domain (other parts from reference TRBV11-2 and TRBJ1-4): EAGVAQSPRYKIIEKRQSVAFWCNPISGHATLYWYQQILGQGPKLLIQFQNNGVVDDSQLPKDRFSAERLKGVDSTLKIQPAKLEDSAVYLCASSFEGGSATNEKLFFGSGTQLSVL.

The chain couples TRBV20-1 to TRBJ2-5, with a tentative D call TRBD1 (6 bases). The ends were cut back, 1 base at V and 6 bases at J, with 12 bases in the middle. Germline-derived CDR1 and CDR2 are DFQATT and SNEGSKA (reference sequence). This CDR3 region has 13 residues. The CDR3 DNA follows: TGCAGTGCTAGAGCGGACAGCGCCCAGACCCAGTACTTC. It is translated as CSARADSAQTQYF.

This clonotype was detected many times. CDR3: CASSLVGWAGELFF. The CDR3 DNA is TGTGCCAGCAGCTTAGTTGGATGGGCCGGGGAGCTGTTTTTT. The rearrangement uses TRBV7-6 and TRBJ2-2; D ambiguous. Trimming shortened V by 1 base and J by 6 bases, and 9 bases separated the two germline ends. Germline assignment: CDR1 SGHVS and CDR2 FNYEAQ. The CDR3 runs 14 residues.

The J gene is TRBJ2-5, the V gene TRBV20-1; unclear D gene. This CDR3 contains 12 residues. Trimming took off 0 bases at V and 4 bases at J, with 6 bases between the two ends. Germline V gives CDR1 DFQATT, CDR2 SNEGSKA (reference sequence). CDR3 DNA sequence: TGCAGTGCTAGAGAAGGTGGAGAGACCCAGTACTTC. It translates to CSAREGGETQYF.

The chain recombines TRBV12-3 or TRBV12-4 with TRBJ1-2; possibly TRBD1 for D (6 bases). Trimming removed 2 bases from V and 7 bases from J, with 17 bases in between. CDR3 length: 15 residues. CDR3: CASSLTGGTRFGYTF. CDR3 in DNA: TGTGCCAGCAGTTTAACGGGGGGCACAAGGTTTGGCTACACCTTC.

This clonotype occurred once. The CDR3 region has the DNA TGTGCCACAGGGGGCTCGGGCAATGAGCAGTTCTTC. This gives the protein CATGGSGNEQFF. The chain couples TRBV24-1 to TRBJ2-1, with TRBD1 matching 7 bases. The CDR3 is 12 amino acids. Germline V gene data show CDR1 as KGHDR and CDR2 as SFDVKD. The V and J ends lost 10 bases and 6 bases, in that order; junction bases with no gene match: 5.

The table lists this clonotype with a few counts. The chain joins TRBV12-3 or TRBV12-4 to TRBJ2-7; TRBD1 matches at 7 bases. V lost 5 bases, J lost 1 base, and 5 bases stayed unmatched. CDR3 length: 14 amino acids. This CDR3 is CASSPGQRSYEQYF. CDR3 nucleotide sequence: TGTGCCAGCAGTCCGGGACAGCGGTCCTACGAGCAGTACTTC.

This clonotype was seen a handful of times. This chain connects TRBV7-6 to TRBJ2-1; 14 bases are a match to TRBD2. CDR3 length equals 15 residues. Germline V gene data show CDR1 as SGHVS and CDR2 as FNYEAQ. V trimming: 2 bases; J trimming: 10 bases; junction bases outside the gene matches: 4. The CDR3: CASSLLGLAGGEQFF. The CDR3 nucleotides read TGTGCCAGCAGCTTACTCGGACTAGCGGGAGGCGAGCAGTTCTTC.

The rearrangement uses TRBV5-6 and TRBJ1-4; TRBD1 agrees at 12 bases. V was pared by 4 bases and J by 10 bases, with 5 bases of the junction left unmatched. The CDR3 has 14 amino acids. The germline V gene encodes CDR1 SGHDT and CDR2 YYEEEE. The CDR3 coding sequence is TGTGCCAGCAGCCCCTCGGGACAGGGGGCAAAACTGTTTTTT. It codes for CASSPSGQGAKLFF.

This clonotype came up many times. The chain uses TRBV5-1 and TRBJ2-1, with 8 bases identical to TRBD2. There are 16 residues in the CDR3. The germline gives CDR1 SGHRS, CDR2 YFSETQ. V was clipped by 4 bases and J by 1 base; unmatched bases: 7. Here the CDR3 DNA reads TGCGCCAGCAGCCTCACCCGGGGGGGATCCTACAATGAGCAGTTCTTC. This gives the protein CASSLTRGGSYNEQFF.

The CDR3 here is CASSYGQGLDEQYF. The CDR3 DNA sequence: TGTGCCAGCAGTTACGGGCAGGGCCTCGACGAGCAGTACTTC. The chain combines TRBV6-2 or TRBV6-3 with TRBJ2-7; D may be TRBD1 (5 bases). Germline V gene data show CDR1 as MNHEY and CDR2 as SVGEGT. CDR3 length: 14 amino acids. Trimming removed 2 bases from V and 5 bases from J, with 13 bases in between.

V usage is TRBV2 and J usage is TRBJ1-5; TRBD1 matches at 12 bases. The junction had 9 bases not matched to a gene; V was cut back by 6 bases and J by 3 bases. The germline gives CDR1 SNHLY, CDR2 FYNNEI. The CDR3 contains 17 residues. The CDR3 nucleotides read TGTGCCAGCAGGAAATCCGGGACAGGGGGCCTCAATCAGCCCCAGCATTTT. It translates to CASRKSGTGGLNQPQHF. The variable domain in full, with the rest retrieved from reference TRBV2 and TRBJ1-5, is EPEVTQTPSHQVTQMGQEVILRCVPISNHLYFYWYRQILGQKVEFLVSFYNNEISEKSEIFDDQFSVERPDGSNFTLKIRSTKLEDSAMYFCASRKSGTGGLNQPQHFGDGTRLSIL.

This clonotype has only a few counts. This chain joins TRBV19 and TRBJ2-1; TRBD2 aligns across 8 bases. Per the germline V gene, CDR1 is LNHDA and CDR2 is SQIVND (reference sequence). The CDR3 has 15 residues. Unmatched junction bases numbered 9, after V lost 3 bases and J lost 8 bases. The CDR3 protein is CASSMKTGGPYEQFF. CDR3 DNA: TGTGCCAGTAGTATGAAAACGGGGGGGCCATATGAGCAGTTCTTC.